The rows below give T cell receptor beta chains drawn from one sample of a study of blood T cell repertoires in COVID-19. Repertoires were generated with immunoSEQ multiplex PCR, while TCRdb's copy carries only in-frame clones and drops some. The sample holds some 130,000 clones, less than 90% seen once. The sequencing input was peripheral blood. These receptors were collected from a woman younger than 45 who had recovered from COVID-19. Each CDR3 is given with its conserved first and last residue. Each record gives: V gene, clone size, D gene, J gene, CDR3 DNA, CDR3 protein. D genes are given only for firm matches. A row's size may be missing; if present it is once, few, many or a size class.

v_call: TRBV6-5; clone_size: .; d_call: .; j_call: TRBJ2-1; cdr3_nt: TGTGCCAGCAGTTACCAGGGAACCAAGGGCTACAATGAGCAGTTCTTC; cdr3_aa: CASSYQGTKGYNEQFF
v_call: TRBV3-1/TRBV3-2; clone_size: .; d_call: TRBD1; j_call: TRBJ1-1; cdr3_nt: TGTGCCAGCAGGGGACAGATGAACACTGAAGCTTTCTTT; cdr3_aa: CASRGQMNTEAFF
v_call: TRBV7-2; clone_size: .; d_call: TRBD1; j_call: TRBJ2-7; cdr3_nt: TGTGCCAGCAGCTTATCTCGTACAGGGGAACTTTACGAGCAGTACTTC; cdr3_aa: CASSLSRTGELYEQYF
v_call: TRBV15; clone_size: large; d_call: .; j_call: TRBJ1-2; cdr3_nt: TGTGCCACCAGCAGAGATACCCAGGGAAGCTATGGCTACACCTTC; cdr3_aa: CATSRDTQGSYGYTF
v_call: TRBV30; clone_size: .; d_call: .; j_call: TRBJ1-1; cdr3_nt: TGTGCCTGGAAGGTGGGGGGGGCGAACACTGAAGCTTTCTTT; cdr3_aa: CAWKVGGANTEAFF
v_call: TRBV6-6; clone_size: .; d_call: .; j_call: TRBJ1-5; cdr3_nt: TGTGCCAGCAGTTACCTCAATCAGCCCCAGCATTTT; cdr3_aa: CASSYLNQPQHF
v_call: TRBV7-6; clone_size: .; d_call: TRBD1; j_call: TRBJ1-1; cdr3_nt: TGTGCCAGCAGCTTAGTTTTGTCAGGGGGCGATTTTCTCGGCACTGAAGCTTTCTTT; cdr3_aa: CASSLVLSGGDFLGTEAFF
v_call: TRBV2; clone_size: few; d_call: TRBD1; j_call: TRBJ1-1; cdr3_nt: TGTGCCAGCAAGGGGAGTGGGACAGCGAACACTGAAGCTTTCTTT; cdr3_aa: CASKGSGTANTEAFF
v_call: TRBV2; clone_size: .; d_call: .; j_call: TRBJ2-1; cdr3_nt: TGTGCCAGCAGGAGAGAACAGCCCTACAATGAGCAGTTCTTC; cdr3_aa: CASRREQPYNEQFF
v_call: TRBV9; clone_size: few; d_call: TRBD2; j_call: TRBJ2-1; cdr3_nt: TGTGCCAGCAGCGCCAGTACTAGCGGGACACACAATGAGCAGTTCTTC; cdr3_aa: CASSASTSGTHNEQFF
v_call: TRBV2; clone_size: .; d_call: .; j_call: TRBJ2-1; cdr3_nt: TGTGCCAGCAGTGCCCCGGGAACCTCCTACAATGAGCAGTTCTTC; cdr3_aa: CASSAPGTSYNEQFF
v_call: TRBV6-5; clone_size: .; d_call: TRBD1; j_call: TRBJ2-5; cdr3_nt: TGTGCCAGCAGTTACTCCGGGACAGGGCCGGAGACCCAGTACTTC; cdr3_aa: CASSYSGTGPETQYF
v_call: TRBV19; clone_size: .; d_call: .; j_call: TRBJ2-7; cdr3_nt: TGTGCCAGTAGTATAGTTCCCGGGTATGAGCAGTACTTC; cdr3_aa: CASSIVPGYEQYF
v_call: TRBV27; clone_size: .; d_call: TRBD1; j_call: TRBJ2-7; cdr3_nt: TGTGCCAGCAGACCGCGGGACAGGCCCTCCTACGAGCAGTACTTC; cdr3_aa: CASRPRDRPSYEQYF
v_call: TRBV5-1; clone_size: .; d_call: TRBD2; j_call: TRBJ2-7; cdr3_nt: TGCGCCAGCAGCTTGGAATGGCTAGCGGGAGGAACCCATAACGAGCAGTACTTC; cdr3_aa: CASSLEWLAGGTHNEQYF
v_call: TRBV13; clone_size: .; d_call: .; j_call: TRBJ2-7; cdr3_nt: TGTGCCAGCAGCTTATTTCGTAGCGGCTACGAGCAGTACTTC; cdr3_aa: CASSLFRSGYEQYF
v_call: TRBV19; clone_size: .; d_call: TRBD1; j_call: TRBJ1-5; cdr3_nt: TGTGCCAGTACCCTACTCCCGGGACAGGGGGCAAGGCAGCCCCAGCATTTT; cdr3_aa: CASTLLPGQGARQPQHF
v_call: TRBV6-4; clone_size: .; d_call: TRBD1; j_call: TRBJ2-1; cdr3_nt: TGTGCCAGCAGTGCGGGACAGGGCGCTTACAATGAGCAGTTCTTC; cdr3_aa: CASSAGQGAYNEQFF
v_call: TRBV9; clone_size: .; d_call: TRBD1; j_call: TRBJ1-1; cdr3_nt: TGTGCCAGCAGCGTAGGCTCAGGGGGCTTTGAAGCTTTCTTT; cdr3_aa: CASSVGSGGFEAFF
v_call: TRBV18; clone_size: .; d_call: .; j_call: TRBJ2-2; cdr3_nt: TGTGCCAGCTCACCATCCACGACAGGTGACACCGGGGAGCTGTTTTTT; cdr3_aa: CASSPSTTGDTGELFF
v_call: TRBV9; clone_size: .; d_call: .; j_call: TRBJ1-2; cdr3_nt: TGTGCCAGCAGCGCGGAAGGACTGACTAACTATGGCTACACCTTC; cdr3_aa: CASSAEGLTNYGYTF
v_call: TRBV6-5; clone_size: once; d_call: TRBD2; j_call: TRBJ2-3; cdr3_nt: TGTGCCAGCAGTTACTCTAGCGGGAGGGATACGCAGTATTTT; cdr3_aa: CASSYSSGRDTQYF
v_call: TRBV7-2; clone_size: .; d_call: TRBD1; j_call: TRBJ1-5; cdr3_nt: TGTGCCAGCAGCCAACAGGGGGCTAGTTATCAGCCCCAGCATTTT; cdr3_aa: CASSQQGASYQPQHF
v_call: TRBV29-1; clone_size: .; d_call: TRBD1; j_call: TRBJ2-3; cdr3_nt: TGCAGCGTCCAAGACCGGGACAGGGACACAGATACGCAGTATTTT; cdr3_aa: CSVQDRDRDTDTQYF
v_call: TRBV5-4; clone_size: .; d_call: TRBD1; j_call: TRBJ1-2; cdr3_nt: TGTGCCAGCAGCCTGAACAGGGGGCTAGGGTATGGCTACACCTTC; cdr3_aa: CASSLNRGLGYGYTF